Presented here are 6 T cell receptor beta chains from one specimen sequenced in a study of a mutant IDH1 vaccine in newly diagnosed glioma. Using immunoSEQ multiplex PCR, the repertoire was profiled, and TCRdb retains in-frame clones only, with some absent. The table has 56,000 or so clones, around three quarters seen once. Their antigens are not known. Time point noted: week 47, end of study. It was 300 ug of mutant IDH1 20-mer peptide that made up each vaccine dose, given with topical imiquimod. Sequenced material: PBMCs, taken from a glioma patient whose treatment included an IDH1 peptide vaccine. These receptors all come from a man aged 45-65 years with glioma.

J is TRBJ2-4 and V is TRBV6-5; no firm D call. V lost 6 bases and J lost 4, with 16 bases in between. In germline, CDR1 is MNHEY, CDR2 SVGAGI. This CDR3 is 15 amino acids long. The CDR3 sequence: CASSSVASSKNIQYF. CDR3 in DNA: TGTGCCAGCAGCTCCGTGGCTAGTTCTAAAAACATTCAGTACTTC.

CDR3 bases: TGCGCCAGCAGTGGGGGGACGGGGGGAGTAGAGACCCAGTACTTC. Its protein product is CASSGGTGGVETQYF. V gene TRBV10-2 combines with J gene TRBJ2-5, with TRBD2 matching over 7 bases. Trimming cost V 4 bases and J 4 bases; bases outside gene matches: 9. Germline CDR1 reads WSHSY; CDR2 reads SAAADI. The CDR3 length is 15 residues.

This clone was detected once. The CDR3 sequence is CAWSVTGYEQYF. The CDR3, as DNA: TGTGCCTGGAGTGTAACAGGCTACGAGCAGTACTTC. This rearrangement joins TRBV30 to TRBJ2-7, with a tentative D call TRBD1 (5 bases). The CDR3 is 12 residues long. Germline V gene lookup returns CDR1 GTSNPN and CDR2 SVGIG (reference sequence). Trimming pared 0 bases from V and 3 bases from J, leaving 6 bases between.

V gene TRBV29-1 combines with J gene TRBJ2-3; TRBD1 agrees at 7 bases. The CDR3 contains 12 residues. Germline CDR1 SQVTM, CDR2 ANQGSEA. The V segment lost 7 bases and the J segment 5 bases; nucleotides outside the gene matches: 6. CDR3 bases: TGCAGCGCGGACAGGAAGGGAGATACGCAGTATTTT. It yields the protein CSADRKGDTQYF.

This clone was seen a handful of times. This rearrangement joins TRBV19 to TRBJ1-1; possibly TRBD1 for D (6 bases). The CDR3 sequence is 16 residues long. Germline lookup yields CDR1 LNHDA and CDR2 SQIVND (reference sequence). Trimming removed 6 bases at V and 1 base at J, with 18 bases between. Written as DNA, the CDR3 is TGTGCCAGTAGCCTCGGGACACGGGCTCGGAACACTGAAGCTTTCTTT. Its translation is CASSLGTRARNTEAFF.

The V call is TRBV5-1, the J call TRBJ2-3; 9 bases match TRBD1. The V segment lost 2 bases and the J segment 1 base; nucleotides outside the gene matches: 11. CDR1 SGHRS and CDR2 YFSETQ come from the germline V gene. CDR3 size: 18 residues. The CDR3 loop reads CASSLGQGRLGRTDTQYF. The CDR3 bases are TGCGCCAGCAGCTTAGGACAGGGGAGACTAGGCCGCACAGATACGCAGTATTTT.